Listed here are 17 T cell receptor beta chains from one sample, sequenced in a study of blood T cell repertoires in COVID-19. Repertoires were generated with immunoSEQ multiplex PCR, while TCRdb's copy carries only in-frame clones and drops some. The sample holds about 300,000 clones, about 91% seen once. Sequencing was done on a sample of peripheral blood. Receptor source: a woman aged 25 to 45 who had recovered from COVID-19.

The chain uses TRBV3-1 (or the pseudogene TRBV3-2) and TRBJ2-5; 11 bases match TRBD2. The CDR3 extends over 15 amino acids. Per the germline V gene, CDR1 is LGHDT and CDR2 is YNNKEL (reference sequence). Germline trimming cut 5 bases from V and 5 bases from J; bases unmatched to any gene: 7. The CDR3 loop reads CASSYQLAGVETQYF. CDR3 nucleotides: TGTGCCAGCAGCTACCAACTAGCGGGGGTGGAGACCCAGTACTTC.

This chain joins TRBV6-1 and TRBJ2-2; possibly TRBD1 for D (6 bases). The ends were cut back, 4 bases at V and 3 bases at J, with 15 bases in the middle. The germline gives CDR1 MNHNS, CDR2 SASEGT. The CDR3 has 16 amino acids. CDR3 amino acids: CASSARGGQDTGELFF. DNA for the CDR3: TGTGCCAGCAGTGCCCGAGGGGGACAAGACACCGGGGAGCTGTTTTTT.

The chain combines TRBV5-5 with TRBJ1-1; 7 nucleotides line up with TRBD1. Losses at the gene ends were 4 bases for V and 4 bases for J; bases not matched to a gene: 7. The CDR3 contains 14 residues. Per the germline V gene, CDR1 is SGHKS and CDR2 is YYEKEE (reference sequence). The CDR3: CASSRGQYVTEAFF. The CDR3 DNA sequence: TGTGCCAGCAGCCGGGGACAGTATGTCACTGAAGCTTTCTTT.

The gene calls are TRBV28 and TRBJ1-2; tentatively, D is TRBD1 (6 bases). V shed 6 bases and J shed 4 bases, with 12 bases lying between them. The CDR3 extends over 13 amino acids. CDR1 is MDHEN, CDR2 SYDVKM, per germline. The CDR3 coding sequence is TGTGCCAGCAGCCCAATCAGGGGCTATGGCTACACCTTC. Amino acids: CASSPIRGYGYTF.

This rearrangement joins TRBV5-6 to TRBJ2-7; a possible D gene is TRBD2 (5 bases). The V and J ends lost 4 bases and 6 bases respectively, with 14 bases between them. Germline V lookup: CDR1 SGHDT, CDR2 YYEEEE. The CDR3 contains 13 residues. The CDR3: CASSRDRVVEQYF. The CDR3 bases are TGTGCCAGCAGCCGGGATAGGGTTGTCGAGCAGTACTTC.

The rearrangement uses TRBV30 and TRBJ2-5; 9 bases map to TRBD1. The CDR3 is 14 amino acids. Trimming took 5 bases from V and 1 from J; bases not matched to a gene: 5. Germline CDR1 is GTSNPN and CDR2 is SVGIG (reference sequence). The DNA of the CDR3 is TGTGCCTGGTCGGGGACAGGGTTCCAAGAGACCCAGTACTTC. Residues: CAWSGTGFQETQYF. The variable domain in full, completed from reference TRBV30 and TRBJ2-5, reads SQTIHQWPATLVQPVGSPLSLECTVEGTSNPNLYWYRQAAGRGLQLLFYSVGIGQISSEVPQNLSASRPQDRQFILSSKKLLLSDSGFYLCAWSGTGFQETQYFGPGTRLLVL.

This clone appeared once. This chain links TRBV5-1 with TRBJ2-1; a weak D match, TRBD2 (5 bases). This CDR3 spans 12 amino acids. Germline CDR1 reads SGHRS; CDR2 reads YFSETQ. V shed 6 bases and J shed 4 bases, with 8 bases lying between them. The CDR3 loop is CASKEVYNEQFF. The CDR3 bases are TGCGCCAGCAAGGAGGTATACAATGAGCAGTTCTTC. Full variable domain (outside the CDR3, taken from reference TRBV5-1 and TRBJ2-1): KAGVTQTPRYLIKTRGQQVTLSCSPISGHRSVSWYQQTPGQGLQFLFEYFSETQRNKGNFPGRFSGRQFSNSRSEMNVSTLELGDSALYLCASKEVYNEQFFGPGTRLTVL.

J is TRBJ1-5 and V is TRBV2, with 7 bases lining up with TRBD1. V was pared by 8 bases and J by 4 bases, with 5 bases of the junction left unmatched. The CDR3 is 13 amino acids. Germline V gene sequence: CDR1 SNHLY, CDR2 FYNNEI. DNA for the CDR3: TGTGCCAGCTCGAGGGACAGTAATCAGCCCCAGCATTTT. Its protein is CASSRDSNQPQHF. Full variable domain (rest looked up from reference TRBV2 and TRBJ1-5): EPEVTQTPSHQVTQMGQEVILRCVPISNHLYFYWYRQILGQKVEFLVSFYNNEISEKSEIFDDQFSVERPDGSNFTLKIRSTKLEDSAMYFCASSRDSNQPQHFGDGTRLSIL.

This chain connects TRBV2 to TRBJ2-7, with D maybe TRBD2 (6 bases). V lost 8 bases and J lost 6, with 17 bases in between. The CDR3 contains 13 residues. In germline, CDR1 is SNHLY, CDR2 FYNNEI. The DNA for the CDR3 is TGTGCCAGCTGCATACATCGCGGGGCCGAGCAGTACTTC. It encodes CASCIHRGAEQYF. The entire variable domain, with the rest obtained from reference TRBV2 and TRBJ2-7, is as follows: EPEVTQTPSHQVTQMGQEVILRCVPISNHLYFYWYRQILGQKVEFLVSFYNNEISEKSEIFDDQFSVERPDGSNFTLKIRSTKLEDSAMYFCASCIHRGAEQYFGPGTRLTVT.

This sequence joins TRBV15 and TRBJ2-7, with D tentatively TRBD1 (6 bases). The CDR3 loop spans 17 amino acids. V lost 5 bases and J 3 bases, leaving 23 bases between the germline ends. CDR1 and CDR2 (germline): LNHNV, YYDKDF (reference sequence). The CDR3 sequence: CATSRNPGQFEGYEQYF. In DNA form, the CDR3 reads TGTGCCACCAGCCGGAACCCTGGACAGTTCGAAGGCTACGAGCAGTACTTC.

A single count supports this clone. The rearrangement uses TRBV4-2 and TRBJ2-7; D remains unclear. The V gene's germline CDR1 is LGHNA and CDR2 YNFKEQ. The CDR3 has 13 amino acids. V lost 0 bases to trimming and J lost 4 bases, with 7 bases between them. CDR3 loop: CASSQDRLYEQYF. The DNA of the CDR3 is TGTGCCAGCAGCCAAGACAGGTTATACGAGCAGTACTTC.

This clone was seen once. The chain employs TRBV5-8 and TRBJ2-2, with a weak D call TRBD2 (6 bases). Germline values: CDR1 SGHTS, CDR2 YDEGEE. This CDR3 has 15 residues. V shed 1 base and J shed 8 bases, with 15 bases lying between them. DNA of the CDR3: TGTGCCAGCAGCTTGCCAGGTGGCGCGGGAGGGGAGCTGTTTTTT. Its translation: CASSLPGGAGGELFF.

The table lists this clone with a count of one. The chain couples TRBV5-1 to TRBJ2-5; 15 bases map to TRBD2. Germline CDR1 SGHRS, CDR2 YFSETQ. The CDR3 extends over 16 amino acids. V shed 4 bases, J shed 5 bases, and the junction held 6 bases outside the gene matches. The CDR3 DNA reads TGCGCCAGCAGCGTGGGACTAGCGGGGGGTGGCGAGACCCAGTACTTC. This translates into CASSVGLAGGGETQYF. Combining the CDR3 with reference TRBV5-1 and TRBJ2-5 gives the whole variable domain KAGVTQTPRYLIKTRGQQVTLSCSPISGHRSVSWYQQTPGQGLQFLFEYFSETQRNKGNFPGRFSGRQFSNSRSEMNVSTLELGDSALYLCASSVGLAGGGETQYFGPGTRLLVL.

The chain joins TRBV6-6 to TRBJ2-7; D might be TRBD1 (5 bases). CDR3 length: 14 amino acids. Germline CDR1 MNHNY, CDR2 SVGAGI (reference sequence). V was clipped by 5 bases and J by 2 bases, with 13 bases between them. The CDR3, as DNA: TGTGCCAGCAGTCGCCAGGACATCCCCTACGAGCAGTACTTC. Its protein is CASSRQDIPYEQYF.

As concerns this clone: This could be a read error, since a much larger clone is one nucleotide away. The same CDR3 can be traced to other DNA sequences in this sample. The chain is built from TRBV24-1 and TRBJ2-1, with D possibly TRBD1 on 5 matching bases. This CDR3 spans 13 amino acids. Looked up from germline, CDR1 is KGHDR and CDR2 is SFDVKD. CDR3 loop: CATSARAGNEQFF. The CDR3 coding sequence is TGTGCCACCAGTGCCAGGGCCGGCAATGAACAGTTCTTC.

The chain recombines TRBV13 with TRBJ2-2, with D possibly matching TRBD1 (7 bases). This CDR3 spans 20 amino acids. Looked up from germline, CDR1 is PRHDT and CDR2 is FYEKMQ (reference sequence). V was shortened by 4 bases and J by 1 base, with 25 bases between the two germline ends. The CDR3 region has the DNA TGTGCCAGCAGCTCAAGCTTCGACAGGGAGGTTGGAGGGAACACCGGGGAGCTGTTTTTT. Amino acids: CASSSSFDREVGGNTGELFF.

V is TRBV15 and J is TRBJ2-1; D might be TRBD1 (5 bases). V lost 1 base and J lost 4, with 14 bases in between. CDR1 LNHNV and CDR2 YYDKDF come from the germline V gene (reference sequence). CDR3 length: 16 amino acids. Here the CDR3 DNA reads TGTGCCACCAGCAGAGGGACACCCAAGCTATACAATGAGCAGTTCTTC. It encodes CATSRGTPKLYNEQFF.